The 21 T cell receptor beta chains presented below share a single source sample, sequenced in a study of blood T cell repertoires in COVID-19. Repertoires were generated with immunoSEQ multiplex PCR, while TCRdb's copy carries only in-frame clones and drops some. Of more than 110,000 clones listed, 86% are singletons. Input material: PBMCs or T cells enriched from blood (not recorded which). These TCRs come from a man aged 50-60 years who had recovered from COVID-19.

The rearrangement links TRBV5-6 to TRBJ1-1; 10 nucleotides agree with TRBD1. V lost 3 bases and J lost 5; bases outside the gene matches: 4. CDR1 is SGHDT and CDR2 is YYEEEE in the germline V gene. The CDR3 contains 14 residues. The CDR3 region is CASSWGDRGTEAFF. As DNA, the CDR3 is TGTGCCAGCAGCTGGGGGGACAGGGGAACTGAAGCTTTCTTT.

The chain links TRBV6-2 or TRBV6-3 to TRBJ2-7; tentative D call: TRBD1 (6 bases). This CDR3 contains 13 residues. Germline CDR1 MNHEY, CDR2 SVGEGT. Trimming pared 4 bases from V and 5 bases from J, leaving 12 bases between. CDR3 residues: CASSFYQGNEQYF. The CDR3 nucleotides read TGTGCCAGCAGTTTCTATCAGGGGAACGAGCAGTACTTC.

J is TRBJ1-1 and V is TRBV28; tentative D call: TRBD1 (5 bases). The CDR3 is made up of 12 amino acids. Germline loops: CDR1 MDHEN, CDR2 SYDVKM. V lost 3 bases and J lost 7, with 9 bases in between. This CDR3 reads CASSLQGIEAFF. In nucleotides, the CDR3 is TGTGCCAGCAGTTTGCAGGGTATTGAAGCTTTCTTT.

The chain couples TRBV11-2 to TRBJ1-5; 7 bases fit TRBD1. J was trimmed by 3 bases and V by 1 base; bases with no gene match: 3. The CDR3 totals 15 residues. The germline V gene has CDR1 SGHAT and CDR2 FQNNGV. The CDR3 spells CASSLAGGYNQPQHF. The CDR3 coding sequence is TGTGCCAGCAGCTTAGCAGGGGGTTACAATCAGCCCCAGCATTTT. Full variable domain (rest looked up from reference TRBV11-2 and TRBJ1-5): EAGVAQSPRYKIIEKRQSVAFWCNPISGHATLYWYQQILGQGPKLLIQFQNNGVVDDSQLPKDRFSAERLKGVDSTLKIQPAKLEDSAVYLCASSLAGGYNQPQHFGDGTRLSIL.

V gene TRBV6-2 or TRBV6-3 combines with J gene TRBJ1-1, with D perhaps TRBD1 (5 bases). V gave up 4 bases and J gave up 2 bases, with 14 bases separating them. This CDR3 is 15 amino acids long. CDR1 is MNHEY, CDR2 SVGEGT, per germline. DNA for the CDR3: TGTGCCAGCAGTTCCCCCGACAGATACAACACTGAAGCTTTCTTT. This codes for CASSSPDRYNTEAFF.

The V call is TRBV7-9, the J call TRBJ1-4; D is possibly TRBD1 (6 bases). Germline V gene sequence: CDR1 SEHNR, CDR2 FQNEAQ (reference sequence). V lost 5 bases, J lost 3 bases, and 16 bases lay in between. This CDR3 is built from 16 residues. The CDR3 sequence is CASSMYGQRSNEKLFF. In DNA form, the CDR3 reads TGTGCCAGCAGCATGTACGGACAGCGATCTAATGAAAAACTGTTTTTT.

The J gene is TRBJ2-2, the V gene TRBV5-5; 8 bases line up with TRBD1. The germline V gene encodes CDR1 SGHKS and CDR2 YYEKEE (reference sequence). V was pared by 5 bases and J by 4 bases, with 4 bases of the junction left unmatched. This CDR3 comprises 14 residues. Here the CDR3 DNA reads TGTGCCAGCAGGGTGGGACAGGCCACCGGGGAGCTGTTTTTT. Translation gives CASRVGQATGELFF.

V gene TRBV7-2 combines with J gene TRBJ2-7; the match to TRBD1 covers 9 bases. This CDR3 spans 14 amino acids. Germline V gives CDR1 SGHTA, CDR2 FQGNSA. Trimming took 7 bases from V and 4 from J; bases not matched to a gene: 8. This CDR3 is CASKKGTGNYEQYF. CDR3 DNA sequence: TGTGCCAGCAAAAAGGGGACAGGGAATTACGAGCAGTACTTC.

This clone was picked up a small number of times. V usage is TRBV4-3 and J usage is TRBJ1-6, with D possibly matching TRBD1 (6 bases). Per the germline V gene, CDR1 is LGHNA and CDR2 is YSLEER. The V end was cut by 6 bases, the J end by 14 bases, with 20 bases between. The CDR3 extends over 14 amino acids. In nucleotides, the CDR3 is TGCGCCAGCAGTTCTCGGGACACCCGATCAGCCCTCCACTTT. This encodes CASSSRDTRSALHF.

The CDR3 loop reads CASSLGAEGSYNSPLHF. The DNA of the CDR3 is TGTGCCAGCAGTTTAGGTGCCGAGGGCTCCTATAATTCACCCCTCCACTTT. The chain couples TRBV28 to TRBJ1-6; D is unclear. CDR1 is MDHEN, CDR2 SYDVKM, per germline. Between the trimmed V and J ends, which lost 2 bases and 0 bases, there was a span of 11 bases. The CDR3 totals 17 residues. Using reference TRBV28 and TRBJ1-6 for the parts outside the CDR3, the full variable domain is DVKVTQSSRYLVKRTGEKVFLECVQDMDHENMFWYRQDPGLGLRLIYFSYDVKMKEKGDIPEGYSVSREKKERFSLILESASTNQTSMYLCASSLGAEGSYNSPLHFGNGTRLTVT.

This chain connects TRBV30 to TRBJ1-6; D unresolved. The germline V and J ends were trimmed by 2 bases and 3 bases, with 17 bases remaining between them. The germline gives CDR1 GTSNPN, CDR2 SVGIG (reference sequence). The CDR3 is made up of 17 amino acids. CDR3 loop: CAWSSLIETRYNSPLHF. The CDR3, as DNA: TGTGCCTGGAGTTCCTTAATCGAGACACGCTATAATTCACCCCTCCACTTT.

This clone came up once. The chain employs TRBV5-8 and TRBJ1-6; D unclear. CDR1 and CDR2 (germline): SGHTS, YDEGEE. The CDR3 extends over 15 amino acids. V lost 0 bases, J lost 7 bases, and 11 bases lay in between. CDR3 residues: CASSLGGTFNSPLHF. The CDR3 nucleotides are TGTGCCAGCAGCTTGGGTGGCACATTCAATTCACCCCTCCACTTT.

This clone was observed a handful of times. The chain combines TRBV7-9 with TRBJ1-1, with D maybe TRBD1 (6 bases). The V gene lost 1 base and the J gene lost 5 bases, with 20 bases spanning the gap. The CDR3 has 17 residues. The V gene's germline CDR1 is SEHNR and CDR2 FQNEAQ (reference sequence). The CDR3 sequence is CASSLEGPRGRGTEAFF. DNA for the CDR3: TGTGCCAGCAGCTTAGAGGGGCCAAGGGGGAGAGGGACTGAAGCTTTCTTT. The variable domain in full, with the rest retrieved from reference TRBV7-9 and TRBJ1-1, is DTGVSQNPRHKITKRGQNVTFRCDPISEHNRLYWYRQTLGQGPEFLTYFQNEAQLEKSRLLSDRFSAERPKGSFSTLEIQRTEQGDSAMYLCASSLEGPRGRGTEAFFGQGTRLTVV.

The rearrangement links TRBV5-4 to TRBJ2-1; 11 nucleotides match TRBD2. J lost 6 bases, V lost 2 bases, and 7 bases had no gene match. In germline, CDR1 is SGHNT, CDR2 YYREEE (reference sequence). The CDR3 extends over 16 amino acids. The CDR3 coding sequence is TGTGCCAGCAGCTTAACGACTAGCGGGGCTCGCAATGAGCAGTTCTTC. This sequence encodes CASSLTTSGARNEQFF.

A single count supports this clone. V and J are TRBV9 and TRBJ2-2, with 7 bases lining up with TRBD2. The CDR3 consists of 19 residues. V dropped 4 bases and J dropped 2; count of bases not matched to a gene: 17. Germline values: CDR1 SGDLS, CDR2 YYNGEE. In DNA, the CDR3 is TGTGCCAGCAGCTCCCGTCTGGAGCGGGGTGGGCTAAACACCGGGGAGCTGTTTTTT. Translating it yields CASSSRLERGGLNTGELFF. Together with reference TRBV9 and TRBJ2-2, the CDR3 gives the full variable domain: DSGVTQTPKHLITATGQRVTLRCSPRSGDLSVYWYQQSLDQGLQFLIQYYNGEERAKGNILERFSAQQFPDLHSELNLSSLELGDSALYFCASSSRLERGGLNTGELFFGEGSRLTVL.

The chain joins TRBV19 to TRBJ2-2, with 7 positions matching TRBD1. Per germline, CDR1 LNHDA and CDR2 SQIVND (reference sequence). This CDR3 comprises 19 residues. With 3 bases clipped from V and 0 bases from J, the junction kept 13 bases outside the gene matches. In DNA form, the CDR3 reads TGTGCCAGTAGTATCCCGTTAATCAAGGGGGCTGCGAACACCGGGGAGCTGTTTTTT. Encoded protein: CASSIPLIKGAANTGELFF.

The rearrangement links TRBV28 to TRBJ1-2; 10 nucleotides align to TRBD1. CDR1 and CDR2 (germline): MDHEN, SYDVKM. CDR3 size: 13 residues. The V gene end was trimmed by 10 bases and the J gene end by 5 bases; junction bases not matched to a gene: 7. CDR3 nucleotides: TGTGCCATTCGGGACAGGGGAATATATGGCTACACCTTC. As protein: CAIRDRGIYGYTF.

This sequence joins TRBV10-3 and TRBJ1-2, with a weak D call TRBD1 (6 bases). Trimming shortened V by 6 bases and J by 5 bases, and 10 bases separated the two germline ends. The germline gives CDR1 ENHRY, CDR2 SYGVKD. The CDR3 extends over 12 amino acids. DNA for the CDR3: TGTGCCATCAGGTCAGACAGGTATGGCTACACCTTC. Translation: CAIRSDRYGYTF.

The chain uses TRBV10-1 and TRBJ2-7; D may be TRBD2 (5 bases). The CDR3 is 16 amino acids. Deletions cut 2 bases from V and 9 bases from J, with 23 bases between. In germline, CDR1 is WNHNN, CDR2 SYGVQD (reference sequence). The CDR3 is CASSERDSLGRTGQYV. The CDR3 DNA reads as TGCGCCAGCAGTGAGCGGGATTCTCTGGGAAGAACTGGGCAGTACGTC.

This rearrangement joins TRBV19 to TRBJ1-2; D gene ambiguous. V was clipped by 2 bases and J by 4 bases, with 14 bases between them. The CDR3 covers 15 residues. CDR1 and CDR2 (germline): LNHDA, SQIVND (reference sequence). The CDR3 here is CASSINRAGGYGYTF. The CDR3 DNA reads as TGTGCCAGTAGTATAAATAGGGCAGGAGGCTATGGCTACACCTTC.

The gene calls are TRBV2 and TRBJ1-6; tentative D call: TRBD1 (5 bases). The V and J ends lost 6 bases and 8 bases respectively, with 11 bases between them. Germline loops: CDR1 SNHLY, CDR2 FYNNEI. The CDR3 contains 13 residues. The DNA for the CDR3 is TGTGCCAGCAGGAGGACATTGGATTCACCCCTCCACTTT. Encoded protein: CASRRTLDSPLHF.